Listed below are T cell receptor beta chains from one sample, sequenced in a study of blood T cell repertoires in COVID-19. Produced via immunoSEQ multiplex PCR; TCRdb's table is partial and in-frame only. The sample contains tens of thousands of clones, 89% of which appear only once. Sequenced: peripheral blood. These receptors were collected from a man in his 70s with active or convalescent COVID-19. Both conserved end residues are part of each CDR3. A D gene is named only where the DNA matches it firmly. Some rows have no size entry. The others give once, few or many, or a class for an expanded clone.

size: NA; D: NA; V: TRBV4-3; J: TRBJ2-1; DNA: TGCGCCAGCAGCCAAGGACAGCACAATGAGCAGTTCTTC; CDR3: CASSQGQHNEQFF
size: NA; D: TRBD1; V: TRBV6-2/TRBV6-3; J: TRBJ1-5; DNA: TGTGCCAGCAGGCCTTCAGGGGGCGCCTATCAGCCCCAGCATTTT; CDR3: CASRPSGGAYQPQHF
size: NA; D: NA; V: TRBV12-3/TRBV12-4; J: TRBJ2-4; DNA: TGTGCCAGCAGTTTAGATAGTTTCGTTCAGTACTTC; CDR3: CASSLDSFVQYF
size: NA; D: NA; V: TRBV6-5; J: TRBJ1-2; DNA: TGTGCCAGCAGTTACTTTGGGCATGGCTACACCTTC; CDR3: CASSYFGHGYTF
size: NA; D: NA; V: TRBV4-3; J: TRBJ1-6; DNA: TGCGCCAGCAGCCACACGACAGCCTCCTATAATTCACCCCTCCACTTT; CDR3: CASSHTTASYNSPLHF
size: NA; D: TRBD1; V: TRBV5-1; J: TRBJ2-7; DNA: TGCGCCAGCAGCATAGGACAGGGGAGCTACGAGCAGTACTTC; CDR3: CASSIGQGSYEQYF
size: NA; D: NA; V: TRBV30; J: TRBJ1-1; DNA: TGTGCCTGGAGTGTACAAGTGAACACTGAAGCTTTCTTT; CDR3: CAWSVQVNTEAFF
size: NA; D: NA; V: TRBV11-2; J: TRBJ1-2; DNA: TGTGCCGGCGGGGCGTCCAACTATGGCTACACCTTC; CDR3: CAGGASNYGYTF
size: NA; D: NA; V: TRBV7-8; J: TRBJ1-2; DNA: TGTGCCAGCAGCTTAGACCGGACTTATGGCTACACCTTC; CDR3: CASSLDRTYGYTF
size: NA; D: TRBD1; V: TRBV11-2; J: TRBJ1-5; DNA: TGTGCCAGCAGCACCGGACAGGGCCTCCTATCTAATCAGCCCCAGCATTTT; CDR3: CASSTGQGLLSNQPQHF
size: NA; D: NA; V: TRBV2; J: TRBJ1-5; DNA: TGTGCCAGCAGTAAGGGAAGGGGGAGCAATCAGCCCCAGCATTTT; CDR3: CASSKGRGSNQPQHF
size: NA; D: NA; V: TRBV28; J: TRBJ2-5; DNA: TGTGCCAGCAGTTTATTTCGAGAGACCCAGTACTTC; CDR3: CASSLFRETQYF
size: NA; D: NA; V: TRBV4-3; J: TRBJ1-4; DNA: TGCGCCAGCAGCCAAGATTGGAGGACAGAGCCGGGAAAACTGTTTTTT; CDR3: CASSQDWRTEPGKLFF
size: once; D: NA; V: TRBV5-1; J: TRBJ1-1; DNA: TGCGCCAGCAGCCTGAACGCCCTTTACTCTGAAGCTTTCTTT; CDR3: CASSLNALYSEAFF
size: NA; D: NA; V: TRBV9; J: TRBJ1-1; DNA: TGTGCCAGCACCCCTCGGGGCGGGAGACGTGAAGCTTTCTTT; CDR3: CASTPRGGRREAFF
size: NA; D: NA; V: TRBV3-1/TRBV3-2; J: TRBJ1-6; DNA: TGTGCCAGCTGCGCCTCGGCACCGGAGAATTCACCCCTCCACTTT; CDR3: CASCASAPENSPLHF
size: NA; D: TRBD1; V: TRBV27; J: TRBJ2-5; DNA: TGTGCCAGCAGTTTAAGTTTTGGGACAGAAGAGACCCAGTACTTC; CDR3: CASSLSFGTEETQYF
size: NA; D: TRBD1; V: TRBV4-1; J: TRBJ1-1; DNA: TGCGCCAGCAGCCAACGACAGGGTATGAACACTGAAGCTTTCTTT; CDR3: CASSQRQGMNTEAFF
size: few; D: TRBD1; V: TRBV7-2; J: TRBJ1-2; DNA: TGTGCCAGCAGCCAACACTCGCGGACAGGGTCTCGCTATGGCTACACCTTC; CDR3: CASSQHSRTGSRYGYTF
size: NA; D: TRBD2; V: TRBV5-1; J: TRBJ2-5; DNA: TGCGCCAGCAGCGGGACTAGCGGGGGGGCCCAAGAGACCCAGTACTTC; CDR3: CASSGTSGGAQETQYF
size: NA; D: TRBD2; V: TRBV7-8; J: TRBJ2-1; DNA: TGTGCCAGCAGCTTCAGTACTAGCGGGGGCCGGGATGAGCAGTTCTTC; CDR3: CASSFSTSGGRDEQFF
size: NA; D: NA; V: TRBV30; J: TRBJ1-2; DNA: TGTGCCTGGAGTGCAAACTATGGCTACACCTTC; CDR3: CAWSANYGYTF
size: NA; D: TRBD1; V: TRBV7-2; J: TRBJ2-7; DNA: TGTGCCAGCAGCGCGGCAGGGGGTCTTTACGAGCAGTACTTC; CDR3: CASSAAGGLYEQYF
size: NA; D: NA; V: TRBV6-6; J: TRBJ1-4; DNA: TGTGCCAGTATCTCGGATGAAAAACTGTTTTTT; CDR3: CASISDEKLFF
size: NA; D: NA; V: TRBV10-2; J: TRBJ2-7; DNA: TGCGCCAGCAGTGGGGGCGGCCACGAGCAGTACTTC; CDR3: CASSGGGHEQYF
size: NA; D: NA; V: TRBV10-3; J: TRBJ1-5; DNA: TGTGCCATCAGCGATGCAACAGGGAGGGGCAATCAGCCCCAGCATTTT; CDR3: CAISDATGRGNQPQHF
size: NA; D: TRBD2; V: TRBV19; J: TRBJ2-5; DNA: TGTGCCAGTAGTATAGTTAGCGGGAGGGGGGAGACCCAGTACTTC; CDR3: CASSIVSGRGETQYF
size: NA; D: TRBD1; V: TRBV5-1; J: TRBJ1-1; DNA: TGCGCCAGCAGCTGGGACAGCATGAACACTGAAGCTTTCTTT; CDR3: CASSWDSMNTEAFF
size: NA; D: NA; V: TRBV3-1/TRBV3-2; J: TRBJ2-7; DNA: TGTGCCAGCAGCCAAGTAGCGGCAGCGACCTACGAGCAGTACTTC; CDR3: CASSQVAAATYEQYF
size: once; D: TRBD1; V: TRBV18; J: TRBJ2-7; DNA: TGTGCCAGCTCACCACCGGGGACAGGTACCTACGAGCAGTACTTC; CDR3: CASSPPGTGTYEQYF
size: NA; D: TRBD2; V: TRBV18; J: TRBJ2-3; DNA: TGTGCCAGCTCGCCCCTAGCGGGGGGGGATACGCAGTATTTT; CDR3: CASSPLAGGDTQYF
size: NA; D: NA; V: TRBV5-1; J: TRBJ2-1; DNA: TGCGCCAGCAGATTCGGGCAAGCGGCGATCTACAATGAGCAGTTCTTC; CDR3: CASRFGQAAIYNEQFF
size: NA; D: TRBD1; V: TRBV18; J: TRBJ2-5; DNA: TGTGCCAGCTCACGGGACAGGGCCCAAGAGACCCAGTACTTC; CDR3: CASSRDRAQETQYF
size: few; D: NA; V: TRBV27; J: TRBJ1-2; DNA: TGTGCCAGCAGTTTTAGAATCCCCGCACAGCTAAACTATGGCTACACCTTC; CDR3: CASSFRIPAQLNYGYTF
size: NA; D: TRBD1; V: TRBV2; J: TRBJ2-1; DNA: TGTGCCAGCAGTTACTGGGGACAGCCACCGAATAATGAGCAGTTCTTC; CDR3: CASSYWGQPPNNEQFF
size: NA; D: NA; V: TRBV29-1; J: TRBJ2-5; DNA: TGCAGCGTTGAAGCGGCGGGGTTCGCGGAGACCCAGTACTTC; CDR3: CSVEAAGFAETQYF
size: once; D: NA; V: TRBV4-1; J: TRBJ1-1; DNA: TGCGCCAGCAGCCAAGAAGGGGGGGGACAAAAGAACACTGAAGCTTTCTTT; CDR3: CASSQEGGGQKNTEAFF
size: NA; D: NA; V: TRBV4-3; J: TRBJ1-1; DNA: TGCGCCAGCAGCCAAGATCCGGTCGTCACTGAAGCTTTCTTT; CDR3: CASSQDPVVTEAFF
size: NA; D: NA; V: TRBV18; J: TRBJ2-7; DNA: TGTGCCAGCTCACCTAGGGACGGGGGGCTCCTGGACGAGCAGTACTTC; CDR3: CASSPRDGGLLDEQYF
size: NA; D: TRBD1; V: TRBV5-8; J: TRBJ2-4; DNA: TGTGCCAGCAGCTTGGTACCAGGGGGAAACATTCAGTACTTC; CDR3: CASSLVPGGNIQYF
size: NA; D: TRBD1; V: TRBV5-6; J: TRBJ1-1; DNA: TGTGCCAGCAGCCCCCGCCTGACAGGGGATTCAAACACTGAAGCTTTCTTT; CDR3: CASSPRLTGDSNTEAFF
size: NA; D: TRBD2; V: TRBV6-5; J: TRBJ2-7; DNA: TGTGCCAGCAAAGGACTAGGCCCCGGAGAGCAGTACTTC; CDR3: CASKGLGPGEQYF
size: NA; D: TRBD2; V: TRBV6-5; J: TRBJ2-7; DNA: TGTGCCAGCAGTTACGGACTAGCGAGGAGCTCCTACGAGCAGTACTTC; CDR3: CASSYGLARSSYEQYF
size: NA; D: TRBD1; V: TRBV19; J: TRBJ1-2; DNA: TGTGCCAGTAGTACGAGACAGGGGGCGCGGTATGGCTACACCTTC; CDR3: CASSTRQGARYGYTF
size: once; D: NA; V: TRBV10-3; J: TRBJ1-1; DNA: TGTGCCACTCACTTCGGACAGTCGTACACTGAAGCTTTCTTT; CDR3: CATHFGQSYTEAFF
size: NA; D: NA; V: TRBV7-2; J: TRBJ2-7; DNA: TGTGCCAGCAGCTTAGCGCGGGGTAACTCCTACGAGCAGTACTTC; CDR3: CASSLARGNSYEQYF
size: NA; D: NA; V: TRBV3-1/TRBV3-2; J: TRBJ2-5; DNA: TGTGCCAGCAGCCAAGAGCTGACAGGTCGCGAGACCCAGTACTTC; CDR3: CASSQELTGRETQYF
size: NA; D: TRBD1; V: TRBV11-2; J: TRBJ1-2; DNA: TGTGCCAGCAGCTTCCTGACAGGGGATGGCTACACCTTC; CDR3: CASSFLTGDGYTF
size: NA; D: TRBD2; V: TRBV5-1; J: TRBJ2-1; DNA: TGCGCCAGCAGCTTGGGCGGGGGGCCCTCAAAGGGGCAGTTCTTC; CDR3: CASSLGGGPSKGQFF
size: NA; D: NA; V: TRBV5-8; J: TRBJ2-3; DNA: TGTGCCAGCAGCTTGAGGCGGGGGCTAAACACAGATACGCAGTATTTT; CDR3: CASSLRRGLNTDTQYF
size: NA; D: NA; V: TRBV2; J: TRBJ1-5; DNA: TGTGCCAGCAGTGACTCGGGGTTGCAGCCCCAGCATTTT; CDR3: CASSDSGLQPQHF
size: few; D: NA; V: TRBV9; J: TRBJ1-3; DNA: TGTGCCAGCAGCGGCACAGATTTTGGCAACACCATATATTTT; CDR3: CASSGTDFGNTIYF
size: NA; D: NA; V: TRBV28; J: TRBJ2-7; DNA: TGTGCCAGCAGAGGAGGACAGTTTCACTCCTACGAGCAGTACTTC; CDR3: CASRGGQFHSYEQYF
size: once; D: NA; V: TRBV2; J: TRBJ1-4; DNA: TGTGCCAGCAGGACAGGCCGGGCACCAACTAATGAAAAACTGTTTTTT; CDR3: CASRTGRAPTNEKLFF
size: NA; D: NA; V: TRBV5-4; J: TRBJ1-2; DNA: TGTGCCAGCTCCAATGGGGGGAACTATGGCTACACCTTC; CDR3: CASSNGGNYGYTF
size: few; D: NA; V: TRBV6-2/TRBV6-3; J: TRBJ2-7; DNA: TGTGCCAGCAGTTACTCCCCTTCCTCGGGATGGGAGCAGTACTTC; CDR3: CASSYSPSSGWEQYF
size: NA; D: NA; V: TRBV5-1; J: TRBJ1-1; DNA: TGCGCCAGCAGCTGGGATTGGACAAGGGCTGAAGCTTTCTTT; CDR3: CASSWDWTRAEAFF
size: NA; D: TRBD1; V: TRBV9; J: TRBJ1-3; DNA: TGTGCCAGCAGCGACCGACAGGGTGGAAACACCATATATTTT; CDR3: CASSDRQGGNTIYF
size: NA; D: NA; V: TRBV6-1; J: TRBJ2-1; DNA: TGTGCCAGCAGTGGGCGGACACCCACTATGATATTTGAGCAGTTCTTC; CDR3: CASSGRTPTMIFEQFF
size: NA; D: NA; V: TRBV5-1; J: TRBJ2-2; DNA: TGCGCCAGCAGCCCCCGCGAGCGGGTCACCGGGGAGCTGTTTTTT; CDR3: CASSPRERVTGELFF